The 18 T cell receptor beta chains given below trace back to one sample, sequenced in a study of neurological immune-mediated disorders. TCRdb re-called the 5' RACE reads through MiXCR, storing one row per CDR3 protein. This sample yields tens of thousands of distinct CDR3 sequences, of which less than 15% are seen a single time; approximately 5% belongs to the top ten. The time point: longitudinal time-point 2. Sequencing was done on a sample of PBMCs. Source of these receptors: a female donor with HTLV-1-associated myelopathy (HAM/TSP).

This clonotype appeared many times. The chain links TRBV2 to TRBJ2-1; maybe TRBD1 (5 bases). Trimming removed 1 base at V and 9 bases at J, with 7 bases between. The CDR3 covers 12 residues. CDR1 SNHLY and CDR2 FYNNEI come from the germline V gene. CDR3 region: CASSEDQGEQFF. Here the CDR3 DNA reads TGTGCCAGCAGTGAAGACCAGGGTGAGCAGTTCTTC.

This clonotype appeared many times. The rearrangement joins TRBV14 to TRBJ2-7, with TRBD2 identical over 8 bases. This CDR3 has 17 amino acids. The germline gives CDR1 SGHDN, CDR2 FVKESK. V shed 4 bases and J 2 bases; nucleotides not matched to a gene: 13. The CDR3 region is CASSPGLVRIFPYEQYF. The DNA for the CDR3 is TGTGCCAGCAGCCCGGGACTAGTCCGCATTTTTCCCTACGAGCAGTACTTC.

This clonotype was recorded many times. The J gene is TRBJ2-3, the V gene TRBV11-2; TRBD2 matches at 11 bases. Germline loops: CDR1 SGHAT, CDR2 FQNNGV. Trimming at V came to 5 bases and at J to 4 bases, leaving 5 bases not matched to a gene. The CDR3 runs 15 residues. CDR3 sequence (DNA): TGTGCCAGCAGCGTCACTAGCGGGGGTGCAGATACGCAGTATTTT. Translating gives CASSVTSGGADTQYF.

This clonotype was found many times. The rearrangement uses TRBV5-1 and TRBJ2-5; tentatively, D is TRBD1 (6 bases). CDR3 length: 14 amino acids. Trimming shortened V by 0 bases and J by 3 bases, and 9 bases separated the two germline ends. Germline V gives CDR1 SGHRS, CDR2 YFSETQ. CDR3 protein: CASSLATGKETQYF. DNA of the CDR3: TGCGCCAGCAGCTTGGCCACAGGGAAAGAGACCCAGTACTTC.

The chain is built from TRBV25-1 and TRBJ2-7, with 7 bases that match TRBD2. The CDR3 runs 13 residues. Germline-derived CDR1 and CDR2 are MGHDK and SYGVNS. J gave up 5 bases and V 6 bases, and 7 bases lay outside the gene matches. The CDR3 sequence: CASRGGGYNEQYF. CDR3 DNA: TGTGCCAGCAGGGGGGGAGGGTATAACGAGCAGTACTTC.

In this sample, this clonotype turned up many times. This chain links TRBV12-3 or TRBV12-4 with TRBJ1-5; 9 positions match TRBD1. CDR3 length: 18 residues. The V segment lost 3 bases and the J segment 7 bases; nucleotides outside the gene matches: 16. CDR3 nucleotide sequence: TGTGCCAGCAGTTTCGCCTTTGAGTCCACAGGGGGCCACCAGCCCCAGCATTTT. Encoded protein: CASSFAFESTGGHQPQHF.

Ten or more counts support this clonotype. The chain uses TRBV2 and TRBJ1-4, with D unclear. This CDR3 spans 13 amino acids. Germline CDR1 and CDR2: SNHLY and FYNNEI. V was pared by 8 bases and J by 5 bases, with 12 bases between. CDR3 residues: CASHRGRNEKLFF. The CDR3 nucleotides read TGTGCCAGCCACAGAGGGAGGAATGAAAAACTGTTTTTT.

This clonotype has just a few counts. The V and J genes are TRBV10-1 and TRBJ2-7; tentative D call: TRBD1 (5 bases). Trimming removed 0 bases at V and 13 bases at J, with 13 bases between. The CDR3 extends over 12 amino acids. Germline CDR1 reads WNHNN; CDR2 reads SYGVQD (reference sequence). In DNA form, the CDR3 reads TGCGCCAGCAGTGAGTCGGAAAGCAGGGTTTACTTC. Amino acids: CASSESESRVYF.

This clonotype has at least ten counts. The rearrangement joins TRBV7-9 to TRBJ1-5; TRBD1 agrees at 9 bases. The V gene end was trimmed by 2 bases and the J gene end by 4 bases; junction bases not matched to a gene: 3. Germline V gene lookup returns CDR1 SEHNR and CDR2 FQNEAQ (reference sequence). CDR3 length: 15 residues. The CDR3: CASSLTGTGNQPQHF. As DNA, the CDR3 is TGTGCCAGCAGCTTAACCGGGACAGGGAATCAGCCCCAGCATTTT.

This clonotype was recorded many times. The chain is built from TRBV5-1 and TRBJ2-4; a possible D gene is TRBD1 (6 bases). From germline, CDR1 is SGHRS and CDR2 YFSETQ. V dropped 2 bases and J dropped 6 bases, with 18 bases sitting between them. There are 16 residues in the CDR3. DNA for the CDR3: TGCGCCAGCAGCTTAGGTGGGGGCACGACGGGAAACATTCAGTACTTC. Residues: CASSLGGGTTGNIQYF. Full variable domain (rest looked up from reference TRBV5-1 and TRBJ2-4): KAGVTQTPRYLIKTRGQQVTLSCSPISGHRSVSWYQQTPGQGLQFLFEYFSETQRNKGNFPGRFSGRQFSNSRSEMNVSTLELGDSALYLCASSLGGGTTGNIQYFGAGTRLSVL.

In this sample, this clonotype turned up many times. The chain is built from TRBV20-1 and TRBJ2-4; TRBD1 matches 7 bases. The ends lost 3 bases at V and 6 bases at J; junction bases unmatched: 2. The V gene's germline CDR1 is DFQATT and CDR2 SNEGSKA (reference sequence). The CDR3 loop spans 12 amino acids. In nucleotides, the CDR3 is TGCAGTGCTAGGGCAGGGGGAAACATTCAGTACTTC. It encodes CSARAGGNIQYF.

This clonotype was picked up many times. The chain is built from TRBV5-1 and TRBJ2-7; D possibly corresponds to TRBD2 (5 bases). The CDR3 contains 13 residues. Germline V CDR1 and CDR2: SGHRS, YFSETQ. V shed 2 bases and J shed 2 bases, with 8 bases lying between them. CDR3 DNA: TGCGCCAGCAGCTTCGAGGGAGCCTACGAGCAGTACTTC. Translation: CASSFEGAYEQYF.

This clonotype was counted at least ten times. The V call is TRBV6-5, the J call TRBJ2-3, with D unresolved. The germline V and J ends were trimmed by 8 bases and 4 bases, with 10 bases remaining between them. Germline CDR1 is MNHEY and CDR2 is SVGAGI. CDR3 length: 12 residues. The chain's CDR3 is CASGWSADTQYF. The CDR3, as DNA: TGTGCCAGCGGGTGGTCAGCAGATACGCAGTATTTT.

This clonotype was found many times. The rearrangement joins TRBV5-1 to TRBJ1-2; TRBD1 might be the D (6 bases). Germline values: CDR1 SGHRS, CDR2 YFSETQ. The length of the CDR3 is 15 residues. V lost 0 bases and J 6 bases, leaving 15 bases between the germline ends. Written as DNA, the CDR3 is TGCGCCAGCAGCTTGGGACAGGTGTCCGCAGATGGCTACACCTTC. Protein: CASSLGQVSADGYTF.

The chain employs TRBV7-2 and TRBJ2-1, with D possibly TRBD2 on 5 matching bases. Per the germline V gene, CDR1 is SGHTA and CDR2 is FQGNSA. The CDR3 is 15 residues long. Trimming pared 9 bases from V and 0 bases from J, leaving 15 bases between. The CDR3 coding sequence is TGTGCCAGTCTGGGAGACCCCAGCTCCTACAATGAGCAGTTCTTC. This translates into CASLGDPSSYNEQFF.

This clonotype was observed at least ten times. This sequence joins TRBV7-2 and TRBJ2-1; TRBD2 is a possible D gene (6 bases). Trimming stripped 1 base from V and 2 bases from J, with 12 bases between. This CDR3 is 16 amino acids long. Germline-derived CDR1 and CDR2 are SGHTA and FQGNSA. This CDR3 reads CASSLVGGAAYNEQFF. The CDR3 nucleotides read TGTGCCAGCAGCTTAGTTGGCGGGGCCGCCTACAATGAGCAGTTCTTC.

This clonotype was found many times. The rearrangement joins TRBV11-2 to TRBJ2-1, with a weak D call TRBD1 (6 bases). Between the trimmed V and J ends, which lost 2 bases and 0 bases, there was a span of 8 bases. This CDR3 has 15 amino acids. The germline CDR1 and CDR2 sequences are SGHAT and FQNNGV. The CDR3 DNA sequence: TGTGCCAGCAGCTTAAGGGACAACTCCTACAATGAGCAGTTCTTC. It codes for CASSLRDNSYNEQFF.

This clonotype was detected ten times or more. The chain couples TRBV9 to TRBJ2-1; maybe TRBD1 (5 bases). V was pared by 0 bases and J by 7 bases, with 8 bases between. This CDR3 is 13 amino acids long. CDR1 and CDR2 from the germline V gene are SGDLS and YYNGEE. Here the CDR3 reads CASSVATGNEQFF. The CDR3 DNA reads as TGTGCCAGCAGCGTAGCTACAGGAAATGAGCAGTTCTTC.